The 28 T cell receptor beta chains below were found in one sample sequenced in a study of vaccination and CD4 T cells after COVID-19. Described treatment: approximately 9-day PBMC culture with coronavirus spike peptide pools or control peptides (ViraFEST assay). Their antigens remain unidentified. Sequencing of cultured CD4+ T cell DNA used the Oncomine TCR Beta short-read assay. MiXCR, applied by TCRdb to the PCR reads, yields one record per CDR3 protein. The table shows about 5,000 distinct CDR3 sequences, with 44% occurring only once. This material consisted of CD4+ T cells from blood, cultured in vitro, taken after SARS-CoV-2 vaccination. Receptors were obtained from a human donor who had recovered from COVID-19.

This clonotype came up a few times. The chain carries TRBV6-5 and TRBJ2-5; TRBD1 or TRBD2 may be the D gene (5 bases each). This CDR3 is 16 amino acids long. The germline V and J ends were trimmed by 2 bases and 0 bases, with 13 bases remaining between them. Germline lookup yields CDR1 MNHEY and CDR2 SVGAGI. The DNA of the CDR3 is TGTGCCAGCAGTTACGCCGGGACCGGGTACCAAGAGACCCAGTACTTC. Its translation is CASSYAGTGYQETQYF.

The V and J genes are TRBV10-3 and TRBJ2-5; 12 bases align to TRBD1. The junction had 3 bases not matched to a gene; V was cut back by 6 bases and J by 1 base. The CDR3 consists of 15 residues. Germline CDR1 is ENHRY and CDR2 is SYGVKD. CDR3 nucleotides: TGTGCCATCAGCTGGGGACAGGGGGCCCAAGAGACCCAGTACTTC. Its translation: CAISWGQGAQETQYF.

The chain combines TRBV14 with TRBJ2-7; 8 positions agree with TRBD2. V gave up 0 bases and J gave up 0 bases; unmatched junction bases: 7. The CDR3 extends over 17 amino acids. Germline CDR1 reads SGHDN; CDR2 reads FVKESK. This chain's CDR3 is CASSQDFLGGGSYEQYF. The CDR3 DNA reads as TGTGCCAGCAGCCAAGATTTTCTCGGGGGGGGCTCCTACGAGCAGTACTTC.

This clonotype was counted between two and nine times. The rearrangement uses TRBV20-1 and TRBJ2-7; D assignment may be TRBD1 or TRBD2 (7 bases each). Germline values: CDR1 DFQATT, CDR2 SNEGSKA (reference sequence). The V end lost 6 bases, the J end lost 3 bases, and 15 bases lay between the germline ends. The CDR3 sequence is 13 residues long. The CDR3: CSAGDRDYYEQYF. CDR3 in DNA: TGCAGTGCCGGAGACAGGGACTACTACGAGCAGTACTTC.

The chain's CDR3 is CSARDLEGQGFPDTQYF. DNA of the CDR3: TGCAGTGCTAGAGATTTGGAGGGACAGGGGTTCCCAGATACGCAGTATTTT. The chain couples TRBV20-1 to TRBJ2-3; TRBD1 matches 10 bases. In germline, CDR1 is DFQATT, CDR2 SNEGSKA (reference sequence). With 0 bases clipped from V and 4 bases from J, the junction kept 10 bases outside the gene matches. This CDR3 spans 17 amino acids.

J is TRBJ2-2 and V is TRBV6-1, with D uncertain. The CDR3 covers 13 residues. CDR1 and CDR2 from the germline V gene are MNHNS and SASEGT. Trimming removed 1 base at V and 6 bases at J, with 6 bases between. The CDR3 nucleotides read TGTGCCAGCAGTGAAGGGGCGGCCGGGGAGCTGTTTTTT. Its protein is CASSEGAAGELFF.

This clonotype came up a few times. V is TRBV15 and J is TRBJ2-5; D may be TRBD2 (6 bases). The CDR3 runs to 15 residues. The germline gives CDR1 LNHNV, CDR2 YYDKDF (reference sequence). The V gene lost 0 bases and the J gene lost 2 bases, with 10 bases spanning the gap. CDR3 coding DNA: TGTGCCACCAGCAGAGATAGGGGACTGCAAGAGACCCAGTACTTC. Translation: CATSRDRGLQETQYF.

The J gene is TRBJ2-5, the V gene TRBV18, with D unclear. Germline CDR1 and CDR2: KGHSH and LQKENI. V was trimmed by 2 bases and J by 2 bases, leaving 9 bases between them. The CDR3 extends over 14 amino acids. CDR3 amino acids: CASSPSALQETQYF. The CDR3 DNA sequence: TGTGCCAGCTCACCATCTGCACTTCAAGAGACCCAGTACTTC.

This chain connects TRBV6-2 or TRBV6-3 to TRBJ2-7; D tentatively reads TRBD1 or TRBD2 (5 bases each). V was shortened by 7 bases and J by 2 bases, with 15 bases between the two germline ends. The CDR3 is 14 amino acids. From germline, CDR1 is MNHEY and CDR2 SVGEGT. The CDR3 DNA reads TGTGCCAGCATCAAAGGGCAGGGACCCTACGAGCAGTACTTC. Amino acids: CASIKGQGPYEQYF.

This clonotype was seen more than once but under ten times. The rearrangement uses TRBV28 and TRBJ1-5; TRBD1 is a possible D gene (5 bases). The CDR3 loop spans 13 amino acids. The V and J ends lost 11 bases and 0 bases respectively, with 11 bases between them. Germline lookup yields CDR1 MDHEN and CDR2 SYDVKM. The CDR3 sequence: CAARADSNQPQHF. The CDR3 nucleotides are TGTGCCGCCAGGGCGGATAGCAATCAGCCCCAGCATTTT.

This chain uses TRBV12-3 or TRBV12-4 with TRBJ2-2, with 10 bases that match TRBD1. The junction had 5 bases not matched to a gene; V was cut back by 5 bases and J by 5 bases. The CDR3 is 15 amino acids. The CDR3 region is CASSIGQGVTGELFF. The CDR3 coding sequence is TGTGCCAGCAGTATAGGACAGGGGGTAACCGGGGAGCTGTTTTTT.

The V gene is TRBV10-2, the J gene TRBJ2-7; D unresolved. The CDR3 totals 12 residues. In germline, CDR1 is WSHSY, CDR2 SAAADI. The V and J ends lost 1 base and 2 bases respectively, with 3 bases between them. The CDR3 sequence is CASSEYPYEQYF. CDR3 DNA sequence: TGCGCCAGCAGTGAGTACCCCTACGAGCAGTACTTC.

The rearrangement joins TRBV10-3 to TRBJ2-2, with 10 bases fitting TRBD1. Looked up from germline, CDR1 is ENHRY and CDR2 is SYGVKD. This CDR3 comprises 14 residues. Trimming at V came to 6 bases and at J to 5 bases, leaving 3 bases not matched to a gene. For the CDR3, the DNA is TGTGCCATCAGCGACAGGGGGCAAACCGGGGAGCTGTTTTTT. This encodes CAISDRGQTGELFF.

This rearrangement joins TRBV20-1 to TRBJ2-2, with D possibly TRBD2 on 6 matching bases. Trimming removed 7 bases at V and 5 bases at J, with 14 bases between. The germline V gene has CDR1 DFQATT and CDR2 SNEGSKA (reference sequence). This CDR3 region has 13 residues. The CDR3 region has the DNA TGCAGTGTCGGGGGTCCCTTGACCGGGGAGCTGTTTTTT. It is translated as CSVGGPLTGELFF.

This clonotype showed up just a few times. The J gene is TRBJ1-1, the V gene TRBV29-1; D is perhaps TRBD1 (5 bases). Germline V CDR1 and CDR2: SQVTM, ANQGSEA. There are 12 residues in the CDR3. V was trimmed by 7 bases and J by 1 base, leaving 10 bases between them. CDR3 nucleotide sequence: TGCAGCGCTGTAACAGGGAACACTGAAGCTTTCTTT. Translation: CSAVTGNTEAFF. Drawing the rest from reference TRBV29-1 and TRBJ1-1, the complete variable domain is SAVISQKPSRDICQRGTSLTIQCQVDSQVTMMFWYRQQPGQSLTLIATANQGSEATYESGFVIDKFPISRPNLTFSTLTVSNMSPEDSSIYLCSAVTGNTEAFFGQGTRLTVV.

The V gene is TRBV12-3 or TRBV12-4, the J gene TRBJ1-1; tentative D call: TRBD1 (5 bases). The V gene lost 5 bases and the J gene lost 7 bases, with 14 bases spanning the gap. This CDR3 spans 13 amino acids. CDR3: CASSTQPGVEAFF. CDR3 in DNA: TGTGCCAGCAGTACTCAACCGGGGGTTGAAGCTTTCTTT.

The genes are TRBV14 and TRBJ2-1; 13 bases match TRBD2. V was pared by 4 bases and J by 6 bases, with 6 bases of the junction left unmatched. Germline CDR1 and CDR2: SGHDN and FVKESK. The CDR3 contains 16 residues. This chain's CDR3 is CASSPLGLAGINEQFF. Written as DNA, the CDR3 is TGTGCCAGCAGCCCTCTGGGACTAGCGGGAATCAATGAGCAGTTCTTC. Based on the CDR3 plus reference TRBV14 and TRBJ2-1, the full variable domain is EAGVTQFPSHSVIEKGQTVTLRCDPISGHDNLYWYRRVMGKEIKFLLHFVKESKQDESGMPNNRFLAERTGGTYSTLKVQPAELEDSGVYFCASSPLGLAGINEQFFGPGTRLTVL.

This clonotype is classed as hyperexpanded. The rearrangement links TRBV7-2 to TRBJ2-2; D is perhaps TRBD2 (6 bases). Trimming stripped 0 bases from V and 0 bases from J, with 11 bases between. The CDR3 runs to 17 residues. Germline CDR1 reads SGHTA; CDR2 reads FQGNSA. The CDR3 DNA follows: TGTGCCAGCAGCTTAGCTGGGCTAGCGCCGAACACCGGGGAGCTGTTTTTT. It translates to CASSLAGLAPNTGELFF.

V gene TRBV7-2 combines with J gene TRBJ2-5; D ambiguous. The CDR3 covers 14 residues. The germline V gene has CDR1 SGHTA and CDR2 FQGNSA. The V end lost 1 base, the J end lost 0 bases, and 6 bases lay between the germline ends. The CDR3 DNA reads TGTGCCAGCAGCTTAGGGTCGTACCAAGAGACCCAGTACTTC. Amino acid sequence: CASSLGSYQETQYF.

Of note for this clonotype: One end of the junction fails to match germline, which may point to a read error. The chain couples TRBV7-9 to TRBJ1-6, with D possibly TRBD1 on 5 matching bases. Germline V gene lookup returns CDR1 SEHNR and CDR2 FQNEAQ (reference sequence). The CDR3 sequence is 16 residues long. The CDR3 coding sequence is TGTGCCAGCAGCTTAAGTAGGGGAGGGGATAATTCACTCCTCCACTTT. It specifies CASSLSRGGDNSLLHF.

This chain links TRBV6-5 with TRBJ2-1; TRBD2 matches at 9 bases. V trimming: 2 bases; J trimming: 2 bases; junction bases outside the gene matches: 4. The CDR3 spans 16 residues. Germline loops: CDR1 MNHEY, CDR2 SVGAGI. CDR3: CASSYGLAGTYNEQFF. CDR3 in DNA: TGTGCCAGCAGTTACGGGCTAGCGGGAACCTACAATGAGCAGTTCTTC.

This chain links TRBV6-4 with TRBJ1-1; no clear D gene. Trimming removed 2 bases at V and 1 base at J, with 5 bases between. Germline loops: CDR1 MRHNA, CDR2 SNTAGT. The CDR3 spans 13 residues. DNA for the CDR3: TGTGCCAGCAGTGACCAGGAGAACACTGAAGCTTTCTTT. Encoded protein: CASSDQENTEAFF.

This chain connects TRBV20-1 to TRBJ2-5; D ambiguous. The CDR3 contains 13 residues. V lost 1 base to trimming and J lost 5 bases, with 11 bases between them. The germline CDR1 and CDR2 sequences are DFQATT and SNEGSKA (reference sequence). This CDR3 is CSARVMGRETQYF. CDR3 sequence (DNA): TGCAGTGCTAGAGTAATGGGCAGGGAGACCCAGTACTTC.

The genes are TRBV6-1 and TRBJ2-7; D unresolved. Germline CDR1 is MNHNS and CDR2 is SASEGT. This CDR3 has 17 amino acids. Trimming pared 2 bases from V and 0 bases from J, leaving 17 bases between. CDR3 DNA sequence: TGTGCCAGCAGTGAATTAAGGGCAGCTAGGAGCTCCTACGAGCAGTACTTC. Encoded protein: CASSELRAARSSYEQYF.

V usage is TRBV19 and J usage is TRBJ1-5; TRBD1 agrees at 10 bases. This CDR3 comprises 15 residues. Trimming cost V 3 bases and J 7 bases; bases outside gene matches: 6. The germline CDR1 and CDR2 sequences are LNHDA and SQIVND (reference sequence). CDR3 sequence reads: CASSIVTGGGQPQHF. The CDR3 DNA sequence: TGTGCCAGTAGTATCGTGACAGGGGGCGGCCAGCCCCAGCATTTT. Based on the CDR3 plus reference TRBV19 and TRBJ1-5, the full variable domain is DGGITQSPKYLFRKEGQNVTLSCEQNLNHDAMYWYRQDPGQGLRLIYYSQIVNDFQKGDIAEGYSVSREKKESFPLTVTSAQKNPTAFYLCASSIVTGGGQPQHFGDGTRLSIL.

This clonotype was recorded a few times. The CDR3 is CASSPDRGQYGYTF. The CDR3, as DNA: TGTGCCAGCTCACCTGATCGGGGGCAGTATGGCTACACCTTC. This chain uses TRBV18 with TRBJ1-2, with D tentatively TRBD1 (6 bases). V was trimmed by 3 bases and J by 5 bases, leaving 13 bases between them. From germline, CDR1 is KGHSH and CDR2 LQKENI. This CDR3 spans 14 amino acids.

This chain links TRBV4-1 with TRBJ1-2, with a tentative D call TRBD1 (5 bases). Between the trimmed V and J ends, which lost 1 base and 7 bases, there was a span of 22 bases. Germline V gene lookup returns CDR1 MGHRA and CDR2 YSYEKL. The length of the CDR3 is 17 residues. This CDR3 is CASSQGKAGIQGPGYTF. Written as DNA, the CDR3 is TGCGCCAGCAGCCAAGGAAAGGCCGGTATTCAGGGTCCTGGCTACACCTTC.

The gene calls are TRBV7-2 and TRBJ1-2; no clear D. The V gene's germline CDR1 is SGHTA and CDR2 FQGNSA. With 7 bases removed from V and 8 bases from J, the gap between germline ends came to 20 bases. This CDR3 has 14 residues. CDR3 amino acids: CASISWRSLEGYTF. CDR3 nucleotide sequence: TGTGCCAGCATTTCATGGAGGTCTCTAGAAGGCTACACCTTC.